This T cell receptor beta chain was recorded in a study of blood T cell repertoires in COVID-19. Original methodology: It was from reference gene primer amplification that nucleated cell counts were estimated. TCRdb's table, derived via immunoSEQ multiplex PCR, lists solely in-frame clones and lacks some. Clonal size and the V and J genes are those of that table, whereas D and trimming came from the DNA. The table includes 50,000 to 70,000 clones, approximately 84% detected once. The TCR originated in a man aged 70-80 years with active COVID-19. The material sequenced was peripheral blood.

The CDR3 protein is CASSLNSRDTQYF. In DNA, the CDR3 is TGTGCCAGCAGCTTGAACAGTCGGGATACGCAGTATTTT. The V gene is TRBV7-2, the J gene TRBJ2-3; no reliable D call. The V end lost 3 bases, the J end lost 6 bases, and 10 bases lay between the germline ends. The CDR3 contains 13 residues. Germline CDR1 reads SGHTA; CDR2 reads FQGNSA.